This T cell receptor (beta chain) was captured in a study of beta chain features in type 1 diabetes. For the study at large: Patients shared similar age, gender and cell yields with healthy donors.

Regarding the study as a whole: When Type 1 diabetes patients were examined, their TCRB CDR3s proved moderately but significantly shorter in all four CD4+ subsets. Whether HLA type influences TCRB rearrangement remained unresolved here. Reduced insertions and increased deletions marked VDJ junctions in type 1 diabetes patients.

About this clone: No antigen is known for it.

Germline V gives CDR1 MNHEY, CDR2 SVGAGI. V lost 2 bases and J lost 10, with 12 bases in between. This CDR3 comprises 14 residues. Every isolated RNA sample was fully reverse transcribed, so sequencing captured expressed TCRB transcripts. Data came from immunoSEQ multiplex PCR; TCRdb stores just in-frame clones and leaves some out. The sample lists 640,000 or so clones, around 15% occurring once. The specimen was naive CD4+ T cells from blood. The sequence was obtained from a man aged 18 to 35 with type 1 diabetes. The chain couples TRBV6-5 to TRBJ1-6; D gene unclear. The DNA of the CDR3 is TGTGCCAGCAGTTACGAACGAGCGGGATCACCCCTCCACTTT. Translation: CASSYERAGSPLHF.